This TCR beta chain appears in the sequencing data of a study of blood T cell repertoires in COVID-19. Across the study: From the United States, Italy and Spain came samples of acute and convalescent COVID-19. Nucleic acid was either cDNA or gDNA, and it came from T cells, B-cell-depleted T cells, or PBMCs.

Categorization into cohorts depended on clinical history that participants reported. Clones were sequenced by immunoSEQ multiplex PCR, and TCRdb holds only the in-frame ones, with some missing. The repertoire holds 140,000 to 150,000 clones, with 86% as singletons. The trim removed 6 bases at V and 1 base at J, leaving 7 bases unmatched. This CDR3 comprises 15 residues. CDR1 is MDHEN and CDR2 is SYDVKM in the germline V gene. This sequence joins TRBV28 and TRBJ1-1, with 8 bases identical to TRBD1. The receptor comes from a middle-aged man who had recovered from COVID-19. Sequencing input: PBMCs or T cells enriched from blood (not recorded which). DNA for the CDR3: TGTGCCAGCAGCACCCCGGGACAGGAGAACACTGAAGCTTTCTTT. It specifies CASSTPGQENTEAFF.